A single T cell receptor (beta chain) is shown here with its context. This CDR3 is 14 amino acids long. CDR1 is LNHDA, CDR2 SQIVND, per germline (reference sequence). J lost 5 bases, V lost 3 bases, and 7 bases had no gene match. This sample is part of a study of cytomegalovirus exposure and HLA in healthy donors. 13 Jbeta primers and 60 Vbeta primers were used for the PCR. The table came from immunoSEQ multiplex PCR; TCRdb's copy has only in-frame clones and leaves some out. The sample comprises some 220,000 clones, 75% to 85% of which are singletons, and around 2.9% rests with the top ten. The sample taken for sequencing was PBMCs. V is TRBV19 and J is TRBJ2-7, with TRBD1 matching 7 bases. This sequence was found in a woman in her sixties or seventies in good health and CMV-seropositive. The CDR3 sequence is CASSISRGKNEQYF. The CDR3 nucleotides read TGTGCCAGTAGTATCTCCAGGGGGAAGAACGAGCAGTACTTC.